This record concerns one TCR beta chain sequence. A much larger clone lies one base from this, so it may be a read error. A modified ARM-PCR protocol with three rounds of nested PCR amplified TCRbeta. TCRdb reanalysed the multiplex PCR reads using MiXCR and keeps one entry per CDR3 protein. The sample consists of roughly 220,000 distinct CDR3 sequences, around 71% of them appearing once. The data were taken from a study of tumor and adjacent non-tumor tissue in lung cancer. The germline gives CDR1 DFQATT, CDR2 SNEGSKA (reference sequence). The CDR3 covers 12 residues. Trimming pared 6 bases from V and 6 bases from J, leaving 12 bases between. This sample's RNA came from whole unsorted tissue.

The specimen sequenced was lung tumor tissue. This chain links TRBV20-1 with TRBJ2-1, with D hard to call. This TCR came from a man between 60 and 70 years old with non-small cell lung cancer. In DNA, the CDR3 is TGCAGTGCCTGGGAACTCTGCAATGAGCAGTTCTTC. It yields the protein CSAWELCNEQFF.